A single sample gave rise to the 25 T cell receptor beta chains below, sequenced in a study of cytomegalovirus exposure and HLA in healthy donors. Libraries were prepared by immunoSEQ multiplex PCR; TCRdb keeps only in-frame clonotypes and omits some of them. The sample consists of fewer than 400,000 clones, roughly 87% of them appearing once. The sample consisted of PBMCs. These receptors originate from a man aged 25 to 45 in good health and CMV-seronegative.

The chain joins TRBV6-5 to TRBJ1-2; 10 nucleotides line up with TRBD1. The V gene end was trimmed by 6 bases and the J gene end by 7 bases; junction bases not matched to a gene: 11. Germline V gene sequence: CDR1 MNHEY, CDR2 SVGAGI. The CDR3 extends over 15 amino acids. CDR3 nucleotide sequence: TGTGCCAGCAGACAGAGAGGACAGGGGGGCCGTGGCTACACCTTC. Its translation: CASRQRGQGGRGYTF.

The V gene is TRBV4-1, the J gene TRBJ2-5; tentative D call: TRBD1 (6 bases). Germline V gives CDR1 MGHRA, CDR2 YSYEKL. CDR3 length: 14 residues. The germline V and J ends were trimmed by 1 base and 6 bases, with 12 bases remaining between them. The CDR3: CASSQGAGVKTQYF. The CDR3 region has the DNA TGCGCCAGCAGCCAAGGGGCAGGGGTCAAGACCCAGTACTTC.

In nucleotides, the CDR3 is TGTGCCAGCAGCTTAAGCGTTGGGGCCAACGTCCTGACTTTC. This sequence encodes CASSLSVGANVLTF. The genes are TRBV7-6 and TRBJ2-6; D is unclear. Germline V CDR1 and CDR2: SGHVS, FNYEAQ. Trimming pared 2 bases from V and 3 bases from J, leaving 5 bases between. This CDR3 comprises 14 residues.

The rearrangement uses TRBV5-1 and TRBJ1-1; D remains unclear. Trimming pared 5 bases from V and 1 base from J, leaving 9 bases between. CDR3 length: 13 residues. CDR1 SGHRS and CDR2 YFSETQ come from the germline V gene. DNA of the CDR3: TGCGCCAGCAGATTAGACTGGAACACTGAAGCTTTCTTT. This sequence encodes CASRLDWNTEAFF.

This sequence joins TRBV6-1 and TRBJ2-7; TRBD1 aligns across 8 bases. Trimming removed 2 bases from V and 4 bases from J; junction bases left unmatched: 7. The CDR3 contains 15 residues. Germline-derived CDR1 and CDR2 are MNHNS and SASEGT. In DNA, the CDR3 is TGTGCCAGCAGTGAACCAGGGGGCGCAACTTACGAGCAGTACTTC. It encodes CASSEPGGATYEQYF.

V is TRBV11-2 and J is TRBJ2-3; 12 nucleotides agree with TRBD2. J lost 0 bases, V lost 2 bases, and 6 bases had no gene match. The CDR3 runs 18 residues. Germline CDR1 is SGHAT and CDR2 is FQNNGV. The DNA for the CDR3 is TGTGCCAGCAGCTTAACCCGAGGGACTAGCGGGAGCACAGATACGCAGTATTTT. It encodes CASSLTRGTSGSTDTQYF. The full variable domain, completed using reference TRBV11-2 and TRBJ2-3, is EAGVAQSPRYKIIEKRQSVAFWCNPISGHATLYWYQQILGQGPKLLIQFQNNGVVDDSQLPKDRFSAERLKGVDSTLKIQPAKLEDSAVYLCASSLTRGTSGSTDTQYFGPGTRLTVL.

The gene calls are TRBV5-1 and TRBJ2-1; 9 nucleotides agree with TRBD1. The CDR3 has 14 residues. From germline, CDR1 is SGHRS and CDR2 YFSETQ. V lost 5 bases, J lost 4 bases, and 4 bases stayed unmatched. The CDR3 DNA reads TGCGCCAGCAGATCGGGACAGGGATACAATGAGCAGTTCTTC. Its translation: CASRSGQGYNEQFF.

The chain joins TRBV6-5 to TRBJ1-4; perhaps TRBD1 as D (5 bases). The CDR3 sequence is 13 residues long. V lost 6 bases and J 13 bases, leaving 18 bases between the germline ends. CDR1 MNHEY and CDR2 SVGAGI come from the germline V gene. In nucleotides, the CDR3 is TGTGCCAGCAGAACCTTGGGGGGTCTTTCACTGTTTTTT. It translates to CASRTLGGLSLFF.

The J gene is TRBJ1-6, the V gene TRBV11-2; 8 bases are shared with TRBD1. The CDR3 is 14 residues long. The germline V gene encodes CDR1 SGHAT and CDR2 FQNNGV. With V trimmed by 6 bases and J by 8 bases, 6 bases remained unmatched. CDR3 loop: CASRPTGDYSPLHF. The CDR3 region has the DNA TGTGCCAGCAGGCCGACAGGGGATTATTCACCCCTCCACTTT.

The chain's CDR3 is CASSPTSQGIEQYF. The CDR3 nucleotides read TGTGCCAGCAGCCCTACTTCTCAGGGAATAGAGCAGTACTTC. The V call is TRBV11-2, the J call TRBJ2-7; a possible D gene is TRBD1 (5 bases). Germline values: CDR1 SGHAT, CDR2 FQNNGV. The CDR3 is made up of 14 amino acids. The ends were cut back, 5 bases at V and 7 bases at J, with 18 bases in the middle.

The J gene is TRBJ1-2, the V gene TRBV19; 7 bases map to TRBD1. With V trimmed by 5 bases and J by 7 bases, 13 bases remained unmatched. CDR3 length equals 15 residues. In germline, CDR1 is LNHDA, CDR2 SQIVND (reference sequence). This CDR3 is CASSGLVGGYVGYTF. CDR3 nucleotide sequence: TGTGCCAGTAGTGGATTGGTAGGGGGCTATGTTGGCTACACCTTC.

The J gene is TRBJ2-3, the V gene TRBV7-2; 12 bases are shared with TRBD2. The junction had 13 bases not matched to a gene; V was cut back by 1 base and J by 5 bases. The germline gives CDR1 SGHTA, CDR2 FQGNSA. The CDR3 loop spans 19 amino acids. CDR3 loop: CASSLDAGMLAGGRDTQYF. For the CDR3, the DNA is TGTGCCAGCAGCTTAGATGCGGGTATGCTAGCGGGGGGGCGAGATACGCAGTATTTT.

This clone was picked up a small number of times. The genes are TRBV5-1 and TRBJ1-5; TRBD1 matches at 10 bases. Trimming at V came to 3 bases and at J to 6 bases, leaving 3 bases not matched to a gene. Germline V lookup: CDR1 SGHRS, CDR2 YFSETQ. The CDR3 runs to 14 residues. The CDR3 protein is CASSYGTGVQPQHF. DNA for the CDR3: TGCGCCAGCAGCTATGGGACAGGGGTTCAGCCCCAGCATTTT.

Only one count was recorded for this clone. The chain uses TRBV13 and TRBJ2-7; 13 positions agree with TRBD2. This CDR3 is 17 amino acids long. J gave up 1 base and V 3 bases, and 6 bases lay outside the gene matches. Germline V gene sequence: CDR1 PRHDT, CDR2 FYEKMQ (reference sequence). The CDR3 nucleotides are TGTGCCAGCAGCTTGGGACTAGCGGGGACCAAATCCTACGAGCAGTACTTC. Amino acids: CASSLGLAGTKSYEQYF. Full variable domain (remainder filled in from reference TRBV13 and TRBJ2-7): AAGVIQSPRHLIKEKRETATLKCYPIPRHDTVYWYQQGPGQDPQFLISFYEKMQSDKGSIPDRFSAQQFSDYHSELNMSSLELGDSALYFCASSLGLAGTKSYEQYFGPGTRLTVT.

The chain employs TRBV5-1 and TRBJ2-3, with 7 bases identical to TRBD1. With 4 bases clipped from V and 0 bases from J, the junction kept 8 bases outside the gene matches. Germline CDR1 is SGHRS and CDR2 is YFSETQ. CDR3 length equals 16 residues. The CDR3 sequence is CASSPHRGQSTDTQYF. In DNA, the CDR3 is TGCGCCAGCAGCCCACACCGGGGACAGAGCACAGATACGCAGTATTTT.

The chain links TRBV5-1 to TRBJ2-7, with 9 bases fitting TRBD1. Germline CDR1 is SGHRS and CDR2 is YFSETQ. V was clipped by 6 bases and J by 1 base; unmatched bases: 8. The CDR3 runs 15 residues. The CDR3 protein is CASKITGTGSYEQYF. The CDR3 DNA sequence: TGCGCCAGCAAAATCACCGGGACAGGGTCCTACGAGCAGTACTTC.

The V gene is TRBV23-1, the J gene TRBJ1-2; TRBD1 might be the D (6 bases). TRBV23-1 is an open reading frame, and its role is uncertain. V was shortened by 2 bases and J by 3 bases, with 13 bases between the two germline ends. The CDR3 runs to 15 residues. CDR3 amino acids: CASSQPSDSHYGYTF. The CDR3 DNA reads TGCGCCAGCAGTCAACCCTCGGACAGCCACTATGGCTACACCTTC.

The chain combines TRBV5-1 with TRBJ2-5, with D maybe TRBD1 (5 bases). CDR1 and CDR2 from the germline V gene are SGHRS and YFSETQ. The CDR3 is made up of 16 amino acids. V shed 4 bases and J shed 5 bases, with 21 bases lying between them. The CDR3 DNA follows: TGCGCCAGCAGCATAAGACAGTTTGAATTTGGGGAGACCCAGTACTTC. This encodes CASSIRQFEFGETQYF.

The chain combines TRBV7-2 with TRBJ1-6; D perhaps matches TRBD1 (5 bases). CDR3 size: 14 residues. Trimming shortened V by 3 bases and J by 14 bases, and 17 bases separated the two germline ends. Germline values: CDR1 SGHTA, CDR2 FQGNSA. The CDR3: CASSFPRGGRTLHF. CDR3 bases: TGTGCCAGCAGCTTCCCTCGGGGGGGGAGAACCCTCCACTTT.

The chain carries TRBV7-9 and TRBJ2-1; D unresolved. Germline V gene data show CDR1 as SEHNR and CDR2 as FQNEAQ (reference sequence). Trimming took off 1 base at V and 0 bases at J, with 7 bases between the two ends. This CDR3 contains 15 residues. The CDR3 here is CASSLERNSYNEQFF. Here the CDR3 DNA reads TGTGCCAGCAGCTTAGAGAGGAACTCCTACAATGAGCAGTTCTTC.

The table lists this clone with many counts. The chain employs TRBV5-1 and TRBJ1-5; 9 bases agree with TRBD1. J was trimmed by 7 bases and V by 3 bases; bases with no gene match: 23. CDR1 and CDR2 (germline): SGHRS, YFSETQ. The CDR3 is made up of 20 amino acids. The CDR3 spells CASSSTHRTGVLTAGQPQHF. As DNA, the CDR3 is TGCGCCAGCAGCTCTACCCATCGGACAGGGGTACTCACGGCGGGGCAGCCCCAGCATTTT.

The V gene is TRBV19, the J gene TRBJ1-1; D remains unclear. Germline V lookup: CDR1 LNHDA, CDR2 SQIVND (reference sequence). V was pared by 3 bases and J by 0 bases, with 8 bases between. This CDR3 is built from 14 residues. CDR3 protein: CASSIRGVNTEAFF. The CDR3 nucleotides read TGTGCCAGTAGTATTCGGGGAGTGAACACTGAAGCTTTCTTT.

The chain has TRBV14 and TRBJ1-1, with TRBD1 matching over 7 bases. V lost 2 bases, J lost 0 bases, and 9 bases stayed unmatched. The CDR3 has 17 amino acids. Looked up from germline, CDR1 is SGHDN and CDR2 is FVKESK. DNA of the CDR3: TGTGCCAGCAGCCAATATGTAATAGGGGGCGTGAACACTGAAGCTTTCTTT. It codes for CASSQYVIGGVNTEAFF. Complete variable domain (other parts from reference TRBV14 and TRBJ1-1): EAGVTQFPSHSVIEKGQTVTLRCDPISGHDNLYWYRRVMGKEIKFLLHFVKESKQDESGMPNNRFLAERTGGTYSTLKVQPAELEDSGVYFCASSQYVIGGVNTEAFFGQGTRLTVV.

The chain has TRBV7-9 and TRBJ2-2; a weak D match, TRBD1 (5 bases). CDR3 length equals 15 residues. The ends were cut back, 5 bases at V and 4 bases at J, with 14 bases in the middle. Germline CDR1 is SEHNR and CDR2 is FQNEAQ (reference sequence). CDR3 loop: CASSSQTVPTGELFF. Written as DNA, the CDR3 is TGTGCCAGCAGCAGCCAGACAGTACCCACCGGGGAGCTGTTTTTT. The variable domain in full, with the rest retrieved from reference TRBV7-9 and TRBJ2-2, is DTGVSQNPRHKITKRGQNVTFRCDPISEHNRLYWYRQTLGQGPEFLTYFQNEAQLEKSRLLSDRFSAERPKGSFSTLEIQRTEQGDSAMYLCASSSQTVPTGELFFGEGSRLTVL.

The rearrangement uses TRBV5-1 and TRBJ2-3; 7 nucleotides align to TRBD1. This CDR3 comprises 14 residues. CDR1 and CDR2 from the germline V gene are SGHRS and YFSETQ. V gave up 2 bases and J gave up 6 bases; unmatched junction bases: 6. CDR3 DNA sequence: TGCGCCAGCAGCTTCCGGGACAGCGCGGATACGCAGTATTTT. This translates into CASSFRDSADTQYF.